Listed below are T cell receptor beta chains from one sample, sequenced in a study of tumour-infiltrating T cells in Burkitt lymphoma. Sequenced by immunoSEQ multiplex PCR; TCRdb stores in-frame clones only, minus some. The sample yields some 1,000 clones, 10% to 15% seen once. The sequenced sample consisted of tumor tissue. These TCRs come from a human donor with Burkitt lymphoma. Each CDR3 is given with its conserved first and last residue. Each record gives: clone size, D gene, J gene, V gene, CDR3 DNA, CDR3 protein. The D gene is left open where the match is weak. Not every row has a clone size; where given, it reads once, few, many or a size class.

.,.,TRBJ2-7,TRBV10-2,TGCGCCAGCATCGACAGCGCCTACGAGCAGTACTTC,CASIDSAYEQYF
few,TRBD1,TRBJ1-1,TRBV5-1,TGCGCCAGCAGCCCCGACGACAGGGGTCCTGAAGCTTTCTTT,CASSPDDRGPEAFF
few,.,TRBJ1-5,TRBV7-9,TGTGCCAGCAGCTATTGGAATCAGCCCCAGCATTTT,CASSYWNQPQHF
.,TRBD1,TRBJ1-2,TRBV6-1,TGTGCCAGCAGTGACGAGGGACAGGGTGCTGGCTACACCTTC,CASSDEGQGAGYTF
.,.,TRBJ1-6,TRBV13,TGTGCCAGCAGCTTTGGCGGAACCTCCTATAATTCACCCCTCCACTTT,CASSFGGTSYNSPLHF
.,.,TRBJ1-2,TRBV11-1,TGTGCCAGCAGCTCGTCCGGATACTATGGCTACACCTTC,CASSSSGYYGYTF
few,TRBD1,TRBJ2-3,TRBV9,TGTGCCAGCAGCGTAGGGACAGGGCTACCGTCAGATACGCAGTATTTT,CASSVGTGLPSDTQYF
.,.,TRBJ1-5,TRBV6-4,TGTGCCAGCAGTCCCTCGGAGCTCCCAGAGCCCCAGCATTTT,CASSPSELPEPQHF
.,TRBD2,TRBJ2-5,TRBV19,TGTGCCAGTAGTACCTCCGGGACTAGCGGGACCCAGTACTTC,CASSTSGTSGTQYF
.,.,TRBJ2-3,TRBV5-1,TGCGCCAGCAGCCGCGAGCGGAGTAACACAGATACGCAGTATTTT,CASSRERSNTDTQYF
.,TRBD2,TRBJ2-7,TRBV29-1,TGCAGCGTCCTAGCCCCCTTTCGCGGGAGAGATGCCGAGCAGTACTTC,CSVLAPFRGRDAEQYF
.,TRBD1,TRBJ2-7,TRBV2,TGTGCCAGTCTCCCGGCCAAAGGGGGCATGATGAACGAGCAGTACTTC,CASLPAKGGMMNEQYF
few,.,TRBJ2-7,TRBV5-6,TGTGCCAGCAGCTTTACGACAGGTCCCTACGAGCAGTACTTC,CASSFTTGPYEQYF
hyperexpanded,TRBD1,TRBJ2-2,TRBV5-1,TGCGCCAGCAGCTCAAGGACAGGGGAGGCCGGGGAGCTGTTTTTT,CASSSRTGEAGELFF
few,TRBD2,TRBJ2-5,TRBV4-1,TGCGCCAGCAGCCAAGTATCGTCTAGCGGGGGGGGAGAGACCCAGTACTTC,CASSQVSSSGGGETQYF
large,TRBD1,TRBJ1-1,TRBV6-1,TGTGCCAGCAGTGAAAGGCGGGCAGGGGGGTACACTGAAGCTTTCTTT,CASSERRAGGYTEAFF
.,.,TRBJ2-3,TRBV5-1,TGCGCCAGCAGCTTGAACCTTCGAGGAGATACTCAGTATTTT,CASSLNLRGDTQYF
.,.,TRBJ1-5,TRBV6-5,TGTGCCAGCAGTGCAAATTCAGGGACGCAGCCCCAGCATTTT,CASSANSGTQPQHF
.,.,TRBJ1-1,TRBV18,TGTGCCAGCTCACCACCGAACCTTAACACTGAAGCTTTCTTT,CASSPPNLNTEAFF
.,.,TRBJ2-7,TRBV28,TGTGCCAGCAGTTATGCGGGCGGGTCCTACGAGCAGTACTTC,CASSYAGGSYEQYF
.,.,TRBJ1-2,TRBV13,TGTGCCAGCAGTCCCCAACAGGGTGATGGCTACACCTTC,CASSPQQGDGYTF
.,TRBD2,TRBJ2-1,TRBV5-1,TGCGCCAGCAGGTCCGGGGGGGCCGGCGTCAACGGTGAGCAGTTCTTC,CASRSGGAGVNGEQFF
.,TRBD1,TRBJ1-1,TRBV5-1,TGCGCCACCCGGGACAGACTGAAGAACACTGAAGCTTTCTTT,CATRDRLKNTEAFF
.,.,TRBJ1-2,TRBV20-1,TGCAGTGCCAAGGGTGGCTACACCTTC,CSAKGGYTF
few,.,TRBJ2-2,TRBV6-6,TGTGCCAGCAGCCTACGCTCAGGGACCGGGGAGCTGTTTTTT,CASSLRSGTGELFF
few,.,TRBJ2-1,TRBV5-8,TGTGCCAGCAGCTCCTATGACAGAAGCTACAATGAGCAGTTCTTC,CASSSYDRSYNEQFF
.,.,TRBJ2-6,TRBV7-9,TGTGCCAGCAGGGCAGGGAGCTCTGGGGCCAACGTCCTGACTTTC,CASRAGSSGANVLTF
.,TRBD1,TRBJ2-7,TRBV4-2,TGTGCCAGCAGCCAAGTAGAGGGACAGGGATTACACGAGCAGTACTTC,CASSQVEGQGLHEQYF
few,TRBD2,TRBJ2-1,TRBV30,TGTGCCTGGAGTAGGACTAGGGATGAGCAGTTCTTC,CAWSRTRDEQFF
few,.,TRBJ1-1,TRBV30,TGTGCCTGGAGTGGGACACAGAGGGGTGAAGCTTTCTTT,CAWSGTQRGEAFF
few,TRBD2,TRBJ2-3,TRBV5-1,TGCGCCAGCAGCTTGTCGGGACTAGCGGGAGGGAGCACAGATACGCAGTATTTT,CASSLSGLAGGSTDTQYF
few,TRBD1,TRBJ1-2,TRBV18,TGTGCCAGCTCACTAAGGGACAGGGCCTTACAGTATGGCTACACCTTC,CASSLRDRALQYGYTF